This T cell receptor beta chain was identified in a study of T cell responses to AZD1222 COVID-19 vaccine. With respect to this clone: Its antigen is still unknown.

Using immunoSEQ multiplex PCR, the repertoire was profiled, and TCRdb retains in-frame clones only, with some absent. The sample contains around 270,000 clones, about 94% of which appear only once. Study-wide results and limits: Repertoires were obtained solely post-peak T cell response. Donors were mostly white British, more females; clonal diversity possibly underestimated. Epitopes outside B.1.351 and B.1.1.7 mutated regions reportedly drew nearly half of spike TCRs. Increases in Spike-specific TCR breadth and depth were seen after two AZD1222 doses.

V shed 0 bases and J shed 4 bases, with 10 bases lying between them. This CDR3 is built from 14 residues. In germline, CDR1 is SGHDT, CDR2 YYEEEE. The V gene is TRBV5-6, the J gene TRBJ1-1; possibly TRBD1 for D (5 bases). This clonotype originated in an adult who received the AZD1222 COVID-19 vaccine. The sample here was peripheral blood, taken 28 days after the second AZD1222 dose. CDR3 DNA sequence: TGTGCCAGCAGCTTGGGGGGGTATAGCACTGAAGCTTTCTTT. Translated, it gives CASSLGGYSTEAFF.